One T cell receptor beta chain is described in this entry. Its cognate antigen is unknown. Germline V lookup: CDR1 LNHNV, CDR2 YYDKDF (reference sequence). The CDR3 is 17 residues long. The V gene lost 0 bases and the J gene lost 5 bases, with 17 bases spanning the gap. These data come from a study of cytotoxic CD8 clonotypes in ibrutinib-treated CLL. General study findings and limits: Clonality was higher at ibrutinib response and returned toward baseline at progression. There were few public clonotypes, and on treatment they contracted or stayed stable.

The protocol was immunoSEQ multiplex PCR, while the TCRdb copy is restricted to in-frame clones and leaves out a portion. The profile shows 150,000 to 200,000 clones, roughly 77% of them singletons. The genes are TRBV15 and TRBJ2-1; maybe TRBD2 (6 bases). The TCR originated in a human donor with chronic lymphocytic leukemia. Here the sequenced sample was PBMCs, taken after 12 months of ibrutinib treatment. CDR3 region: CATSRDAGQGLDNEQFF. In DNA, the CDR3 is TGTGCCACCAGCAGAGATGCGGGGCAGGGCCTGGACAATGAGCAGTTCTTC.